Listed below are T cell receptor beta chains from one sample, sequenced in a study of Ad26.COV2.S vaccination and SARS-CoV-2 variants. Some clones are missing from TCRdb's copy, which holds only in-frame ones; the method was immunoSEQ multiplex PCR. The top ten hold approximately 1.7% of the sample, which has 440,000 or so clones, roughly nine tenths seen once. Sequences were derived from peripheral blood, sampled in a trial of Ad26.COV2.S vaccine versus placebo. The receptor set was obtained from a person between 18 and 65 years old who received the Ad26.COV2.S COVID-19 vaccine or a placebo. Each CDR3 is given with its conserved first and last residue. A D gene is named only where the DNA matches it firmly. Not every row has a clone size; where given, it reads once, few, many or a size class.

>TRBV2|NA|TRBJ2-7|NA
TGTGCCAGCATTCGCGGCGCAGGGGAGTACGAGCAGTACTTC
CASIRGAGEYEQYF
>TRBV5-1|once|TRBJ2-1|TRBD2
TGCGCCAGCAGCTTGAAGCGGGGGGTGAGCTCCTACAATGAGCAGTTCTTC
CASSLKRGVSSYNEQFF
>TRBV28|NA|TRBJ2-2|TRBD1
TGTGCCAGCAGGAAGCAGGGGGCGCGCACCGGGGAGCTGTTTTTT
CASRKQGARTGELFF
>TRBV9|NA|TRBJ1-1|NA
TGTGCCAGCAGCGTAGGGGCAGATGAAGCTTTCTTT
CASSVGADEAFF
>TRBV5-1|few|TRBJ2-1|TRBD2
TGCGCCAGCAGCTTGATCGCGGGAGGGCCATCCAATGAGCAGTTCTTC
CASSLIAGGPSNEQFF
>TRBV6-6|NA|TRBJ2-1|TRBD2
TGTGCCAGCAGTCATATAAGTGGGACTAGCGGGGCCAACTACAATGAGCAGTTCTTC
CASSHISGTSGANYNEQFF
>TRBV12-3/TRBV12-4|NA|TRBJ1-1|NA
TGTGCCAGCAGTTGGGGGTATTACAAAGAAGCTTTCTTT
CASSWGYYKEAFF
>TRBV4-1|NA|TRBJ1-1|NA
TGCGCCAGCAGCCAAGAATCGGGTTTCACTGAAGCTTTCTTT
CASSQESGFTEAFF
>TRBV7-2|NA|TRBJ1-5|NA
TGTGCCAGCAGCTTTTTCCCGCCCGGGGGGGATAGCAATCAGCCCCAGCATTTT
CASSFFPPGGDSNQPQHF
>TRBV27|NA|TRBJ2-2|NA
TGTGCCAGCAGTTTATTTCCCCCGGGGCAGGGGAACACCGGGGAGCTGTTTTTT
CASSLFPPGQGNTGELFF
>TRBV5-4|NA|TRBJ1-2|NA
TGTGCCAGCAGCTTTCAAGGGGCTGATGGCTACACCTTC
CASSFQGADGYTF
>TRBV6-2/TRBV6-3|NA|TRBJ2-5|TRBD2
TGTGCCAGCAGTCCAGGACTAGCGGAAACACAAGAGACCCAGTACTTC
CASSPGLAETQETQYF
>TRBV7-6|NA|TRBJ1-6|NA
TGTGCCAGCAGCCCCGGAGTTGTCAATAATTCACCCCTCCACTTT
CASSPGVVNNSPLHF
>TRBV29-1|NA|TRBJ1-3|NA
TGCAGCGTTGACTCCAAAGGGGGAAACACCATATATTTT
CSVDSKGGNTIYF